This is a list of T cell receptor beta chains from one sample in a study of memory CD4+ T cells and cytomegalovirus serostatus. Method: immunoSEQ multiplex PCR; TCRdb's copy keeps in-frame clones and lacks some. The data contain fewer than 35,000 clones, more than 60% of them singletons. Input material: memory CD4+ T cells from blood. These receptors were taken from an adult in good health and CMV-seronegative. Each CDR3 is given with its conserved first and last residue.

J gene: TRBJ2-3; V gene: TRBV7-2; CDR3 protein: CASSPTRTSSTDTQYF
J gene: TRBJ2-5; V gene: TRBV27; CDR3 protein: CASSPGGWQETQYF
J gene: TRBJ2-1; V gene: TRBV20-1; CDR3 protein: CSARNNEQFF
J gene: TRBJ1-5; V gene: TRBV18; CDR3 protein: CASSPPGRKDNQPQHF
J gene: TRBJ2-5; V gene: TRBV28; CDR3 protein: CARLEASGGAYQETQYF
J gene: TRBJ2-1; V gene: TRBV14; CDR3 protein: CASSQGGFRPAFLSSYNEQFF
J gene: TRBJ1-5; V gene: TRBV19; CDR3 protein: CASTERGYSNQPQHF
J gene: TRBJ2-7; V gene: TRBV6-5; CDR3 protein: CASIQYEQYF
J gene: TRBJ2-5; V gene: TRBV20-1; CDR3 protein: CSASGMETQYF
J gene: TRBJ2-1; V gene: TRBV27; CDR3 protein: CASSASWASSYNEQFF
J gene: TRBJ2-5; V gene: TRBV2; CDR3 protein: CASSPPKASGVETQYF
J gene: TRBJ2-3; V gene: TRBV19; CDR3 protein: CASSISPGTAGTTDTQYF
J gene: TRBJ1-1; V gene: TRBV19; CDR3 protein: CASSTQTGSGGAAEAFF
J gene: TRBJ1-5; V gene: TRBV2; CDR3 protein: CASSLSNQPQHF
J gene: TRBJ1-1; V gene: TRBV4-3; CDR3 protein: CASSQDGTGRKGFF
J gene: TRBJ2-4; V gene: TRBV5-6; CDR3 protein: CASSKLLAGAFENIQYF
J gene: TRBJ2-2; V gene: TRBV23-1; CDR3 protein: CASSQSHPQRGNTGELFF
J gene: TRBJ2-5; V gene: TRBV19; CDR3 protein: CASSGAGGGETQYF
J gene: TRBJ1-1; V gene: TRBV7-9; CDR3 protein: CASSLAGETEAFF
J gene: TRBJ1-6; V gene: TRBV15; CDR3 protein: CATRDRENNSPLHF
J gene: TRBJ2-1; V gene: TRBV5-1; CDR3 protein: CASSPIAGGAYNEQFF
J gene: TRBJ1-2; V gene: TRBV19; CDR3 protein: CASTKGQGAQSRGYTF
J gene: TRBJ2-1; V gene: TRBV5-1; CDR3 protein: CASSPRLAGPYNEQFF
J gene: TRBJ1-1; V gene: TRBV5-6; CDR3 protein: CASSLGPDRGTEAFF
J gene: TRBJ1-1; V gene: TRBV19; CDR3 protein: CASIFTRGGKSGEAFF
J gene: TRBJ2-3; V gene: TRBV12-5; CDR3 protein: CASGFSGTDTQYF
J gene: .; V gene: TRBV5-1; CDR3 protein: CASSSVTSSYEQYF
J gene: TRBJ2-3; V gene: TRBV6-1; CDR3 protein: CATPSGASTDTQYF
J gene: TRBJ2-7; V gene: TRBV27; CDR3 protein: CASSLAGAGGPGQYF
J gene: TRBJ1-5; V gene: TRBV6-1; CDR3 protein: CASSASRQGNQPQHF
J gene: TRBJ2-5; V gene: TRBV7-8; CDR3 protein: CASSLARWGETQYF
J gene: TRBJ2-3; V gene: TRBV30; CDR3 protein: CAWITGPSTDTQYF
J gene: TRBJ1-5; V gene: TRBV2; CDR3 protein: CASLRVRDQPQHF
J gene: TRBJ1-4; V gene: TRBV11-2; CDR3 protein: CASSLRPTANEKLFF
J gene: TRBJ1-1; V gene: TRBV19; CDR3 protein: CASSEEGSPFRKMNTEAFF
J gene: TRBJ1-5; V gene: TRBV28; CDR3 protein: CASRLQGNNQPQHF
J gene: TRBJ1-5; V gene: TRBV6-1; CDR3 protein: CASSGDRVRGNQPQHF
J gene: TRBJ2-7; V gene: TRBV5-6; CDR3 protein: CASSTRRREQYF
J gene: TRBJ2-7; V gene: TRBV9; CDR3 protein: CASSARSGRGYEQYF
J gene: TRBJ2-1; V gene: TRBV5-1; CDR3 protein: CASSLESMMSYNEQFF
J gene: TRBJ2-5; V gene: TRBV6-1; CDR3 protein: CASSVSLGLETQYF
J gene: TRBJ2-1; V gene: TRBV5-1; CDR3 protein: CASSLIDGTEQFF
J gene: TRBJ2-3; V gene: TRBV19; CDR3 protein: CASSFSSGTGVSDTQYF
J gene: TRBJ1-2; V gene: TRBV11-2; CDR3 protein: CASSEGTGFYGYTF
J gene: TRBJ2-5; V gene: TRBV6-5; CDR3 protein: CASTGGLARTETQYF
J gene: TRBJ2-3; V gene: TRBV19; CDR3 protein: CASSIADGDTQYF
J gene: TRBJ2-5; V gene: TRBV5-1; CDR3 protein: CASSLETGAQETQYF
J gene: TRBJ2-5; V gene: TRBV6-1; CDR3 protein: CASTDGTGKETQYF
J gene: TRBJ2-5; V gene: TRBV4-2; CDR3 protein: CASSQELRGHQETQYF
J gene: TRBJ1-2; V gene: TRBV27; CDR3 protein: CASRPSRDRALYGYTF
J gene: TRBJ1-2; V gene: TRBV5-6; CDR3 protein: CASSFERLNYGYTF
J gene: TRBJ2-5; V gene: TRBV5-5; CDR3 protein: CASSLTGTGEQTQYF